This is a list of T cell receptor beta chains from one sample in a study of T cell responses to AZD1222 COVID-19 vaccine. Clones were sequenced by immunoSEQ multiplex PCR, and TCRdb holds only the in-frame ones, with some missing. The sample includes about 140,000 clones, approximately 86% of them seen just once. The source was peripheral blood, collected on day 0 of AZD1222 vaccination. The source is an adult in good health. The CDR3 runs from the conserved cysteine through the conserved F or W. The D gene is left open where the match is weak. For some rows the clone size is stated as once, few or many, or as a class when expanded; others skip it.

length: 16
V: TRBV5-1
size: few
J: TRBJ2-7
D: NA
CDR3: CASSFFETGVSREQYF
DNA: TGCGCCAGCAGCTTTTTTGAGACAGGCGTATCAAGGGAGCAGTACTTC

length: 13
V: TRBV6-1
size: NA
J: TRBJ1-2
D: NA
CDR3: CASSEYSRYGYTF
DNA: TGTGCCAGCAGTGAGTACAGTAGATATGGCTACACCTTC

length: 14
V: TRBV7-6
size: NA
J: TRBJ2-7
D: NA
CDR3: CASSSGVEDYEQYF
DNA: TGTGCCAGCAGCTCAGGAGTCGAGGACTACGAGCAGTACTTC

length: 15
V: TRBV5-4
size: NA
J: TRBJ1-4
D: NA
CDR3: CASSNDRGTNEKLFF
DNA: TGTGCCAGCAGCAACGACCGGGGAACTAATGAAAAACTGTTTTTT

length: 14
V: TRBV9
size: NA
J: TRBJ1-3
D: NA
CDR3: CASSQISSGNTIYF
DNA: TGTGCCAGCAGCCAAATCAGCTCTGGAAACACCATATATTTT

length: 14
V: TRBV24-1
size: NA
J: TRBJ2-3
D: NA
CDR3: CATSDLGSTDTQYF
DNA: TGTGCCACCAGTGACTTGGGGAGCACAGATACGCAGTATTTT

length: 18
V: TRBV3-1/TRBV3-2
size: NA
J: TRBJ1-6
D: NA
CDR3: CASSQVRRPPSAGSPLHF
DNA: TGTGCCAGCAGCCAAGTACGCAGGCCCCCGTCGGCGGGGTCACCCCTCCACTTT

length: 17
V: TRBV10-3
size: NA
J: TRBJ2-3
D: TRBD2
CDR3: CAISEPLAGGSTDTQYF
DNA: TGTGCCATCAGTGAGCCCTTAGCGGGGGGGAGCACAGATACGCAGTATTTT

length: 16
V: TRBV9
size: NA
J: TRBJ2-2
D: TRBD1
CDR3: CASGKVGQGMAGELFF
DNA: TGTGCCAGCGGTAAGGTCGGACAGGGTATGGCCGGGGAGCTGTTTTTT

length: 13
V: TRBV30
size: NA
J: TRBJ1-5
D: NA
CDR3: CAWSLGDDQPQHF
DNA: TGTGCCTGGAGCCTAGGGGACGATCAGCCCCAGCATTTT

length: 15
V: TRBV5-1
size: NA
J: TRBJ1-4
D: NA
CDR3: CASSPTGVPNEKLFF
DNA: TGCGCCAGCAGCCCCACGGGCGTACCTAATGAAAAACTGTTTTTT

length: 17
V: TRBV18
size: NA
J: TRBJ1-3
D: NA
CDR3: CASSPPVRGGTGNTIYF
DNA: TGTGCCAGCTCACCACCGGTCCGGGGGGGTACTGGAAACACCATATATTTT

length: 15
V: TRBV4-2
size: NA
J: TRBJ1-2
D: NA
CDR3: CASSQDVAGVFGYTF
DNA: TGTGCCAGCAGCCAAGATGTTGCAGGGGTATTCGGCTACACCTTC

length: 15
V: TRBV11-1
size: NA
J: TRBJ1-1
D: NA
CDR3: CASSQKRGVGTEAFF
DNA: TGTGCCAGCAGCCAAAAGCGGGGGGTTGGGACTGAAGCTTTCTTT

length: 16
V: TRBV5-4
size: NA
J: TRBJ1-3
D: NA
CDR3: CASSFRRGFSGNTIYF
DNA: TGTGCCAGCAGCTTTCGGAGGGGATTCTCTGGAAACACCATATATTTT

length: 19
V: TRBV9
size: NA
J: TRBJ2-1
D: TRBD2
CDR3: CASSKGTSGTFLGSDEQFF
DNA: TGTGCCAGCAGCAAAGGGACTAGCGGAACCTTTCTTGGTTCTGATGAGCAGTTCTTC